The 14 T cell receptor beta chains listed next were all sequenced from one sample in a study of blood T cell repertoires in COVID-19. Clones were sequenced by immunoSEQ multiplex PCR, and TCRdb holds only the in-frame ones, with some missing. The sample holds over 150,000 clones, roughly 85% seen once. Input material: peripheral blood. Receptors were obtained from a woman aged 60-70 years with COVID-19, enrolled during active disease.

The chain links TRBV6-6 to TRBJ2-3; perhaps TRBD2 as D (6 bases). Germline V gene data show CDR1 as MNHNY and CDR2 as SVGAGI (reference sequence). This CDR3 comprises 14 residues. Deletions cut 7 bases from V and 2 bases from J, with 13 bases between. The CDR3 is CASTRGGATDTQYF. DNA of the CDR3: TGTGCCAGCACCCGGGGCGGGGCCACAGATACGCAGTATTTT.

The chain couples TRBV29-1 to TRBJ1-5; 9 bases are shared with TRBD1. With V trimmed by 2 bases and J by 4 bases, 12 bases remained unmatched. The CDR3 spans 17 residues. Germline CDR1 SQVTM, CDR2 ANQGSEA. For the CDR3, the DNA is TGCAGCGTTGAAACCCGAGCTGACAGGGGGAGTAATCAGCCCCAGCATTTT. It is translated as CSVETRADRGSNQPQHF.

The CDR3 here is CASSNEDRGISAQHF. The CDR3, as DNA: TGTGCCAGTAGTAACGAGGACAGGGGGATCTCGGCCCAGCATTTT. This chain connects TRBV19 to TRBJ1-5; 10 bases align to TRBD1. The CDR3 runs to 15 residues. With V trimmed by 4 bases and J by 11 bases, 11 bases remained unmatched. Germline CDR1 and CDR2: LNHDA and SQIVND (reference sequence).

The chain combines TRBV6-5 with TRBJ2-7; TRBD2 aligns across 9 bases. The CDR3 has 15 amino acids. V lost 7 bases and J lost 4; bases outside the gene matches: 11. Germline V lookup: CDR1 MNHEY, CDR2 SVGAGI. CDR3 sequence: CASTPGGSGRYEQYF. DNA of the CDR3: TGTGCCAGCACCCCGGGAGGTAGCGGGAGATACGAGCAGTACTTC.

The chain has TRBV14 and TRBJ2-3; D gene unclear. Trimming removed 1 base from V and 3 bases from J, with 8 bases in between. The CDR3 length is 14 residues. The germline gives CDR1 SGHDN, CDR2 FVKESK. Here the CDR3 reads CASSQVLVTDTQYF. In DNA, the CDR3 is TGTGCCAGCAGCCAAGTTCTCGTAACAGATACGCAGTATTTT. Full variable domain (missing parts from reference TRBV14 and TRBJ2-3): EAGVTQFPSHSVIEKGQTVTLRCDPISGHDNLYWYRRVMGKEIKFLLHFVKESKQDESGMPNNRFLAERTGGTYSTLKVQPAELEDSGVYFCASSQVLVTDTQYFGPGTRLTVL.

The V gene is TRBV9, the J gene TRBJ2-3; 9 bases match TRBD2. Per germline, CDR1 SGDLS and CDR2 YYNGEE. V was pared by 3 bases and J by 5 bases, with 16 bases of the junction left unmatched. The CDR3 sequence is 18 residues long. In nucleotides, the CDR3 is TGTGCCAGCAGCGGAACGGCGGGAGGGCCGGTTTCCTTAGATACGCAGTATTTT. This encodes CASSGTAGGPVSLDTQYF. Combining the CDR3 with reference TRBV9 and TRBJ2-3 gives the whole variable domain DSGVTQTPKHLITATGQRVTLRCSPRSGDLSVYWYQQSLDQGLQFLIQYYNGEERAKGNILERFSAQQFPDLHSELNLSSLELGDSALYFCASSGTAGGPVSLDTQYFGPGTRLTVL.

The chain uses TRBV18 and TRBJ1-2; the D is unclear. The germline CDR1 and CDR2 sequences are KGHSH and LQKENI. The CDR3 spans 14 residues. V lost 0 bases, J lost 8 bases, and 13 bases lay in between. CDR3 DNA sequence: TGTGCCAGCTCACCACCTTACGAAGGCGGAGGCTACACCTTC. This codes for CASSPPYEGGGYTF.

The J gene is TRBJ1-2, the V gene TRBV29-1; 11 positions agree with TRBD1. V shed 6 bases and J 3 bases; nucleotides not matched to a gene: 6. CDR3 length equals 14 residues. In germline, CDR1 is SQVTM, CDR2 ANQGSEA. The CDR3 loop is CSVWTGGADYGYTF. The CDR3 bases are TGCAGCGTGTGGACAGGGGGCGCAGACTATGGCTACACCTTC.

The chain uses TRBV6-5 and TRBJ2-7; 8 bases are shared with TRBD1. The V gene's germline CDR1 is MNHEY and CDR2 SVGAGI. V trimming: 5 bases; J trimming: 3 bases; junction bases outside the gene matches: 6. This CDR3 contains 14 residues. For the CDR3, the DNA is TGTGCCAGCAGTCAGAGGACAGGGTACTACGAGCAGTACGTC. This codes for CASSQRTGYYEQYV.

The chain is built from TRBV29-1 and TRBJ1-1; TRBD1 agrees at 7 bases. This CDR3 region has 13 residues. The junction had 2 bases not matched to a gene; V was cut back by 1 base and J by 3 bases. The V gene's germline CDR1 is SQVTM and CDR2 ANQGSEA. The CDR3 nucleotides are TGCAGCGTTGAAGCGACAGGGTACACTGAAGCTTTCTTT. Protein product: CSVEATGYTEAFF.

The V gene is TRBV9, the J gene TRBJ2-1; tentatively, D is TRBD2 (6 bases). The CDR3 extends over 13 amino acids. The V and J ends lost 3 bases and 13 bases respectively, with 17 bases between them. Germline V lookup: CDR1 SGDLS, CDR2 YYNGEE. The CDR3 reads CASSERAPEKQFF. CDR3 DNA: TGTGCCAGCAGCGAGCGGGCCCCCGAGAAACAGTTCTTC.

The chain combines TRBV6-5 with TRBJ2-1, with D tentatively TRBD1 (5 bases). CDR3 length: 15 amino acids. The germline CDR1 and CDR2 sequences are MNHEY and SVGAGI. V dropped 0 bases and J dropped 7 bases, with 13 bases sitting between them. The DNA for the CDR3 is TGTGCCAGCAGTTACTCTCCCCAGGGTGAAAATGAGCAGTTCTTC. Protein: CASSYSPQGENEQFF.

The chain combines TRBV2 with TRBJ1-5, with a weak D call TRBD1 (6 bases). The germline V gene encodes CDR1 SNHLY and CDR2 FYNNEI. CDR3 length equals 14 residues. V lost 7 bases and J lost 6, with 16 bases in between. The CDR3 protein is CASTLTGNRQPQHF. CDR3 in DNA: TGTGCCAGCACCCTTACAGGGAACCGTCAGCCCCAGCATTTT.

V is TRBV7-9 and J is TRBJ1-4, with a possible D match to TRBD1 (6 bases). Germline CDR1 reads SEHNR; CDR2 reads FQNEAQ (reference sequence). With 5 bases removed from V and 5 bases from J, the gap between germline ends came to 12 bases. CDR3 size: 14 residues. CDR3 nucleotide sequence: TGTGCCAGCAGCCCTTGGACAGACAATGAAAAACTGTTTTTT. This translates into CASSPWTDNEKLFF.